The 3 T cell receptor beta chains in this list originate from one sample, sequenced in a study of patients and donors after allogeneic stem cell transplantation. MiXCR was run by TCRdb on the RT-PCR reads, yielding one entry per CDR3 protein. The sample contains about 410,000 distinct CDR3 sequences, roughly 17% of which appear only once. The sequenced sample consisted of blood, either unsorted or a sorted T cell fraction (not recorded which). The source is a human donor who was either an allogeneic HSCT recipient or a stem cell or donor lymphocyte infusion donor (not recorded which). It is not recorded whose cells these are; they may come from a transplant donor.

CDR3 sequence (DNA): TGTGCCAGCAGCTTAAGGGACAGGGCGGCAGATACGCAGTATTTT. This sequence encodes CASSLRDRAADTQYF. The gene calls are TRBV7-6 and TRBJ2-3; the match to TRBD1 covers 9 bases. Germline V gene sequence: CDR1 SGHVS, CDR2 FNYEAQ. V dropped 2 bases and J dropped 4; count of bases not matched to a gene: 4. The CDR3 totals 15 residues.

This clonotype was detected only a few times. The chain joins TRBV7-3 to TRBJ2-6; D unresolved. Germline CDR1 and CDR2: SGHTA and FQGTGA. CDR3 length equals 15 residues. Trimming shortened V by 5 bases and J by 0 bases, and 8 bases separated the two germline ends. This CDR3 reads CASSPGLSGANVLTF. Here the CDR3 DNA reads TGTGCCAGCAGCCCGGGCCTCTCTGGGGCCAACGTCCTGACTTTC.

This clonotype was seen a handful of times. The V gene is TRBV5-6, the J gene TRBJ2-1; possibly TRBD2 for D (6 bases). Germline CDR1 is SGHDT and CDR2 is YYEEEE. The V and J ends lost 5 bases and 6 bases respectively, with 15 bases between them. The CDR3 runs 14 residues. CDR3 coding DNA: TGTGCCAGCAGGCCGGGGCCTAGCGCCAATGAGCAGTTCTTC. This gives the protein CASRPGPSANEQFF.